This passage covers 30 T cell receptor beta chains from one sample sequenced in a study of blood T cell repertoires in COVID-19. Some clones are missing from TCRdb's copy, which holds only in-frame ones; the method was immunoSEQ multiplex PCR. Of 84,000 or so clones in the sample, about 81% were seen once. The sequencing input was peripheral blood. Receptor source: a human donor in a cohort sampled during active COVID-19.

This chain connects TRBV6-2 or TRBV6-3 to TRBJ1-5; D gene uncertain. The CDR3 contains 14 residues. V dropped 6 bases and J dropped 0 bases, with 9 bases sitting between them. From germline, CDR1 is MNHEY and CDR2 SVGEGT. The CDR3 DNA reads TGTGCCAGCAGCTTACAGTTTAGCAATCAGCCCCAGCATTTT. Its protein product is CASSLQFSNQPQHF.

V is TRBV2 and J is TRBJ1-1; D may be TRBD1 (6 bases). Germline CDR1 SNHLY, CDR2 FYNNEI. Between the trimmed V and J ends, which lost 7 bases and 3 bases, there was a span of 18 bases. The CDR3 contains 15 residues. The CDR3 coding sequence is TGTGCCAGCACCCGCTACCCAGGGGCAGACACTGAAGCTTTCTTT. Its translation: CASTRYPGADTEAFF.

In nucleotides, the CDR3 is TGTGCCACCAGTGCCAAACAAACAGCTGTATACAATGAGCAGTTCTTC. Residues: CATSAKQTAVYNEQFF. The chain joins TRBV24-1 to TRBJ2-1; D is unclear. V lost 5 bases and J lost 4, with 17 bases in between. Germline CDR1 is KGHDR and CDR2 is SFDVKD. This CDR3 spans 16 amino acids.

The CDR3 spells CASSQQGNTEAFF. The CDR3 DNA reads as TGTGCCAGCAGTCAACAGGGAAACACTGAAGCTTTCTTT. This chain uses TRBV6-5 with TRBJ1-1; maybe TRBD1 (6 bases). The CDR3 totals 13 residues. Germline CDR1 reads MNHEY; CDR2 reads SVGAGI. Trimming stripped 5 bases from V and 2 bases from J, with 9 bases between.

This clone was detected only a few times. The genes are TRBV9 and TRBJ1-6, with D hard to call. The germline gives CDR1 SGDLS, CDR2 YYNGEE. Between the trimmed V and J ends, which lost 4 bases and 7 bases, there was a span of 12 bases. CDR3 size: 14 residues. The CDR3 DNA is TGTGCCAGCAGCAACCGACAATTCAATTCACCCCTCCACTTT. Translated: CASSNRQFNSPLHF. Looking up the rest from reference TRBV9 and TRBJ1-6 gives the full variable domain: DSGVTQTPKHLITATGQRVTLRCSPRSGDLSVYWYQQSLDQGLQFLIQYYNGEERAKGNILERFSAQQFPDLHSELNLSSLELGDSALYFCASSNRQFNSPLHFGNGTRLTVT.

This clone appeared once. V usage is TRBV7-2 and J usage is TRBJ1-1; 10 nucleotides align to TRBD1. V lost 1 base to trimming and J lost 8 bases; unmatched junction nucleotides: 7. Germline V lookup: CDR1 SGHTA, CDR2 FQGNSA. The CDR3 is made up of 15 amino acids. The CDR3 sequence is CASSLGQLGQGEAFF. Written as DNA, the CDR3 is TGTGCCAGCAGCTTAGGGCAACTGGGACAGGGGGAAGCTTTCTTT.

The CDR3 spells CASSSQGAGGTAKNIQYF. Here the CDR3 DNA reads TGTGCCAGCAGCTCCCAGGGGGCAGGGGGTACAGCCAAAAACATTCAGTACTTC. J is TRBJ2-4 and V is TRBV7-3; 8 nucleotides agree with TRBD1. Germline CDR1 SGHTA, CDR2 FQGTGA. The CDR3 extends over 18 amino acids. V dropped 4 bases and J dropped 0; count of bases not matched to a gene: 11.

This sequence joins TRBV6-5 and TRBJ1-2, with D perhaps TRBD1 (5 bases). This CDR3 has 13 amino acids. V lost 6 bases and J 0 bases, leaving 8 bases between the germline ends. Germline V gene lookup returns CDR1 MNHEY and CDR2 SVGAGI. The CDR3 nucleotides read TGTGCCAGCAGCAGACAGTCTAACTATGGCTACACCTTC. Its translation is CASSRQSNYGYTF.

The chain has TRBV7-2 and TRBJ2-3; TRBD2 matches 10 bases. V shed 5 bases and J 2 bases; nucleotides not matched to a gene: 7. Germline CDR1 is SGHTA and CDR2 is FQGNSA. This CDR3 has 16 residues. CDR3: CASSQLAGWATDTQYF. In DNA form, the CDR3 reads TGTGCCAGCAGCCAACTAGCGGGGTGGGCCACAGATACGCAGTATTTT.

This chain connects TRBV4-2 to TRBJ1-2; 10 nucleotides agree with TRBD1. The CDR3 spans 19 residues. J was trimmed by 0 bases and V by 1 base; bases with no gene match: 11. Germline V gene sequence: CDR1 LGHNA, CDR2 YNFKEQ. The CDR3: CASSQVKLTGGLANYGYTF. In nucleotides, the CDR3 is TGTGCCAGCAGCCAAGTAAAACTGACAGGGGGCCTTGCTAACTATGGCTACACCTTC.

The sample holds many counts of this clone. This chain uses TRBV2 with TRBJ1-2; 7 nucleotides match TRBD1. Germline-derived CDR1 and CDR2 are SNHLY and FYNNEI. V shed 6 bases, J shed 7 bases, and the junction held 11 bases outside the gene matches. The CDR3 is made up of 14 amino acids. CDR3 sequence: CASRVTPGGSGYTF. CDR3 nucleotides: TGTGCCAGCAGAGTGACCCCAGGGGGAAGTGGCTACACCTTC. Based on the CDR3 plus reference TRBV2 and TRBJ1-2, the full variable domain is EPEVTQTPSHQVTQMGQEVILRCVPISNHLYFYWYRQILGQKVEFLVSFYNNEISEKSEIFDDQFSVERPDGSNFTLKIRSTKLEDSAMYFCASRVTPGGSGYTFGSGTRLTVV.

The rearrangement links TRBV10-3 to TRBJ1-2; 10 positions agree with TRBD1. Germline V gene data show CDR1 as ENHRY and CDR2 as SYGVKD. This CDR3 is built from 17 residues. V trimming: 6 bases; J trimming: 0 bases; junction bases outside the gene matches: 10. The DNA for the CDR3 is TGTGCCATCAGGACCCGGGACAGGGGACACACTAACTATGGCTACACCTTC. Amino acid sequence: CAIRTRDRGHTNYGYTF.

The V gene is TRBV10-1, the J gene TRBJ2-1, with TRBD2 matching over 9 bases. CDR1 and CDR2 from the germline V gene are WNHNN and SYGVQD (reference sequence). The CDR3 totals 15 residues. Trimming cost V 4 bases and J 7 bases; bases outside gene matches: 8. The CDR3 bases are TGCGCCAGCAGTGGGATTCTAGCGGGGAGGAATGAGCAGTTCTTC. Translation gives CASSGILAGRNEQFF.

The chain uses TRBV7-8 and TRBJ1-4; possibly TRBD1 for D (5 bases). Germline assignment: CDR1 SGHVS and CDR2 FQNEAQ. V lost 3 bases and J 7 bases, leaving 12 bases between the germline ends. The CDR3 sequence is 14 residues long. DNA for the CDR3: TGTGCCAGCAGCTTCAGGACCGGGGGTGAAAAACTGTTTTTT. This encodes CASSFRTGGEKLFF.

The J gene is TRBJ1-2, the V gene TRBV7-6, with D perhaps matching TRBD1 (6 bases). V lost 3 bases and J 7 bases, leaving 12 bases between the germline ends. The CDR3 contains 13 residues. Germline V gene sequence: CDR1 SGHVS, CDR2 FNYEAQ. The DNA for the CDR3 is TGTGCCAGCAGCTTCGGGGGGCTGGGTGGCTACACCTTC. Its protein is CASSFGGLGGYTF.

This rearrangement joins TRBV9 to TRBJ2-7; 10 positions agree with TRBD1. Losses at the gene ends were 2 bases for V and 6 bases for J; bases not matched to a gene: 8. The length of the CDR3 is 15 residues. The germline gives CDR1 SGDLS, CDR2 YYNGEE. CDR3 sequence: CASSVTPGQGTEQYF. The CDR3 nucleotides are TGTGCCAGCAGCGTTACCCCGGGACAGGGGACCGAGCAGTACTTC.

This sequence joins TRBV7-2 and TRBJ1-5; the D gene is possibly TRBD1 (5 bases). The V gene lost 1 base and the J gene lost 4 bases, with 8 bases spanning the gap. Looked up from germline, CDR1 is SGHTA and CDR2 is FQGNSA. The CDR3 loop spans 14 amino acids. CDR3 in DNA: TGTGCCAGCAGCTTAGATAGGGGAAATCAGCCCCAGCATTTT. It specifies CASSLDRGNQPQHF.

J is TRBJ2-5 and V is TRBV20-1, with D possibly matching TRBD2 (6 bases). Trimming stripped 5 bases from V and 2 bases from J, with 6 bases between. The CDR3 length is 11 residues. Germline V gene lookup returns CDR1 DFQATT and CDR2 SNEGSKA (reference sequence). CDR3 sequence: CSAGGQETQYF. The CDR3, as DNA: TGCAGTGCTGGGGGGCAAGAGACCCAGTACTTC.

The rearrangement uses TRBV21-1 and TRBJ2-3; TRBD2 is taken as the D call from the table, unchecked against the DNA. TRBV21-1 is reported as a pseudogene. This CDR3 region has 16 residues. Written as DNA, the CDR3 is TGTGCCAGCAGCAAATACCCTAGCGGGGGAACAGATACGCAGTATTTT. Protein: CASSKYPSGGTDTQYF.

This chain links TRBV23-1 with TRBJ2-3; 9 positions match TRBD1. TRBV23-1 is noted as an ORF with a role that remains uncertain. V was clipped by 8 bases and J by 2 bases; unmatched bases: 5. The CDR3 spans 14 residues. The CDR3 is CASPDRGNTDTQYF. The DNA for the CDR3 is TGCGCCAGCCCCGACAGGGGGAACACAGATACGCAGTATTTT.

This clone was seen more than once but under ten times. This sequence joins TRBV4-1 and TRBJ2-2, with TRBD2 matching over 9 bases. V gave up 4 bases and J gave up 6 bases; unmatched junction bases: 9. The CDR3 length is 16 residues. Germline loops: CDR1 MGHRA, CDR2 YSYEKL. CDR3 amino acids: CASSPRGLAMAGELFF. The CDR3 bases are TGCGCCAGCAGCCCACGCGGACTAGCGATGGCCGGGGAGCTGTTTTTT.

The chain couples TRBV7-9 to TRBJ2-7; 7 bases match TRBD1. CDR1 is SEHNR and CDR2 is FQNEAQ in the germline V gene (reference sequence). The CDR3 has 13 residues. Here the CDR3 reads CVTQGGALSEQYF. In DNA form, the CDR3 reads TGTGTCACCCAAGGGGGCGCATTATCCGAGCAGTACTTC.

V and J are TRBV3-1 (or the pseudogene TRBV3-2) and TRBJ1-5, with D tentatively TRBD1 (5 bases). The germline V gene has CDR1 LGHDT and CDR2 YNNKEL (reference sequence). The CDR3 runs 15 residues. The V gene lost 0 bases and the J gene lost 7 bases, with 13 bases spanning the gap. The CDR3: CASSQDGGAGQPQHF. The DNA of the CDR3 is TGTGCCAGCAGCCAAGACGGGGGAGCGGGACAGCCCCAGCATTTT.

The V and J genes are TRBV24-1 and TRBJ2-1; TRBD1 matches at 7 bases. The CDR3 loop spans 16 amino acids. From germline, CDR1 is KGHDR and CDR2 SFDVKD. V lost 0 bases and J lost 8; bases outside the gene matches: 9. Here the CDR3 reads CATSDLRDSGPDEQFF. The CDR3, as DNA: TGTGCCACCAGTGATTTGCGGGACAGTGGACCGGATGAGCAGTTCTTC.

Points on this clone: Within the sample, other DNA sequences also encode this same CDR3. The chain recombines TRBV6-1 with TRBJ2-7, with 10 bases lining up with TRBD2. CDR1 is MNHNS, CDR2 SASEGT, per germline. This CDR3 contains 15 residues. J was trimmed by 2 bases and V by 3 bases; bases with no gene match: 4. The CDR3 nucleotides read TGTGCCAGCAGTGAGGCTAGCGGGGGTCCCTACGAGCAGTACTTC. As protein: CASSEASGGPYEQYF.

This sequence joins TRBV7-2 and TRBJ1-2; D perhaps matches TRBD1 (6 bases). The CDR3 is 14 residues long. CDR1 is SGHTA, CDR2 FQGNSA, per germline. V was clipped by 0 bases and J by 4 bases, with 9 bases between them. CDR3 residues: CASSLAGAGYGYTF. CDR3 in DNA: TGTGCCAGCAGCTTAGCGGGGGCAGGCTATGGCTACACCTTC. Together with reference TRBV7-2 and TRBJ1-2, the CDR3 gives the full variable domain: GAGVSQSPSNKVTEKGKDVELRCDPISGHTALYWYRQSLGQGLEFLIYFQGNSAPDKSGLPSDRFSAERTGGSVSTLTIQRTQQEDSAVYLCASSLAGAGYGYTFGSGTRLTVV.

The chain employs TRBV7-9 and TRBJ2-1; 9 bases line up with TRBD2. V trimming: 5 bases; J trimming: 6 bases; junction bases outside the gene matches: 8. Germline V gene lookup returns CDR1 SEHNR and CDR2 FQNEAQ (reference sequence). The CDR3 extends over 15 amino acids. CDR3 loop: CASSPLAGLSNEQFF. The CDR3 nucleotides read TGTGCCAGCAGCCCCCTAGCGGGGCTATCCAATGAGCAGTTCTTC.

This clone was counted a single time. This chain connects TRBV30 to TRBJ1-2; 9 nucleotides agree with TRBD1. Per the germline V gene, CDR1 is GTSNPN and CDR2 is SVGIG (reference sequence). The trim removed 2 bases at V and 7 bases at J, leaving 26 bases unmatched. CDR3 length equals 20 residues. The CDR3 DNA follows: TGTGCCTGGAGTTCAGCACAAACCGGGACAGGGCGTTTCTATTCGGGTGGCTACACCTTC. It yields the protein CAWSSAQTGTGRFYSGGYTF. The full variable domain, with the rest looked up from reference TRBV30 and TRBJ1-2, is SQTIHQWPATLVQPVGSPLSLECTVEGTSNPNLYWYRQAAGRGLQLLFYSVGIGQISSEVPQNLSASRPQDRQFILSSKKLLLSDSGFYLCAWSSAQTGTGRFYSGGYTFGSGTRLTVV.

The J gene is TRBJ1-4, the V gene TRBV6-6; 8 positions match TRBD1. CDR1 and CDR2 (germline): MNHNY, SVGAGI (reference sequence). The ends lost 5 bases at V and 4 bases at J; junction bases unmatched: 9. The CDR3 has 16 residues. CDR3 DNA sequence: TGTGCCAGCAGTCTCCGACAGGGGCTCGGTAATGAAAAACTGTTTTTT. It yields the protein CASSLRQGLGNEKLFF.

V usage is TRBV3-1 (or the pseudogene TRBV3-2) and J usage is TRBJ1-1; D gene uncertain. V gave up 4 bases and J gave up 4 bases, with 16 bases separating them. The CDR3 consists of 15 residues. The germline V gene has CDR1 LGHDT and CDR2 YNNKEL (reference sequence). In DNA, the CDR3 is TGTGCCAGCAGCCGGCTCGGAGGGCTGAGCACTGAAGCTTTCTTT. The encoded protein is CASSRLGGLSTEAFF.